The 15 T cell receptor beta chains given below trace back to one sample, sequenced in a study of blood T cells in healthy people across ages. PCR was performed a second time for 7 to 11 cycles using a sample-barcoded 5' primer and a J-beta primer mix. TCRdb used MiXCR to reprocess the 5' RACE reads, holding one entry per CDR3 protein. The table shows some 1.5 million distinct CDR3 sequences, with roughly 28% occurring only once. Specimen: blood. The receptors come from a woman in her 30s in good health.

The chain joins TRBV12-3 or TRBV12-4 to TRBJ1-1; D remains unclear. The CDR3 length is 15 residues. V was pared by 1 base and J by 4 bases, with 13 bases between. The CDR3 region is CASSLGPGSSTEAFF. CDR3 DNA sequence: TGTGCCAGCAGTTTAGGCCCTGGGTCGAGCACTGAAGCTTTCTTT.

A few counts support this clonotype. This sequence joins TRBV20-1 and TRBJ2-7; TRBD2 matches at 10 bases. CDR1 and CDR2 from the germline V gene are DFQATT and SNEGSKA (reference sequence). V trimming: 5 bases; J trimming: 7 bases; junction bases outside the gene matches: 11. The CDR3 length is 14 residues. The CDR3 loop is CSAAHEREGGEQYF. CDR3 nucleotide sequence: TGCAGTGCTGCCCACGAGCGGGAGGGGGGGGAGCAGTACTTC.

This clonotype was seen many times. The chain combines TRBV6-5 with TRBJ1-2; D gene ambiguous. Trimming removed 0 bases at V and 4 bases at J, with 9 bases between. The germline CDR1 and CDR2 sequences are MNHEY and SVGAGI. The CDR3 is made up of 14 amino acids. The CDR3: CASSYSQVVYGYTF. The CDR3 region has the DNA TGTGCCAGCAGTTACTCCCAGGTTGTCTATGGCTACACCTTC.

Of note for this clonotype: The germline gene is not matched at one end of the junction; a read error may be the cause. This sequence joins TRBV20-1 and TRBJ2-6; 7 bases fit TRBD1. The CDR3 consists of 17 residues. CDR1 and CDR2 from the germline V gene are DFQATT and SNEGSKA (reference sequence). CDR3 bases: TGCAGTGCTAGGCCTCGAGGGGGCCTCTCTGGTGCCAACGTCCTGACTTTC. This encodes CSARPRGGLSGANVLTF.

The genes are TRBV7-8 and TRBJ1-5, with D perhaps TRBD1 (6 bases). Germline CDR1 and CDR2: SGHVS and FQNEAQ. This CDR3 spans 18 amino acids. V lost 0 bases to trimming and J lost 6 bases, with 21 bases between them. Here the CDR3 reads CASSLAPGPMRGSQPQHF. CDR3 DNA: TGTGCCAGCAGCTTAGCCCCTGGCCCGATGAGGGGGAGTCAGCCCCAGCATTTT.

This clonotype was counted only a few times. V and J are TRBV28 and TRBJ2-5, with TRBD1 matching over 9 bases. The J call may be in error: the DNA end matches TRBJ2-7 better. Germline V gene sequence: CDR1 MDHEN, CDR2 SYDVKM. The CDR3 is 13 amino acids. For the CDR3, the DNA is TGTGCCAGCAATACAGGGGGCCGCTACGAGCAGTACTTC. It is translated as CASNTGGRYEQYF.

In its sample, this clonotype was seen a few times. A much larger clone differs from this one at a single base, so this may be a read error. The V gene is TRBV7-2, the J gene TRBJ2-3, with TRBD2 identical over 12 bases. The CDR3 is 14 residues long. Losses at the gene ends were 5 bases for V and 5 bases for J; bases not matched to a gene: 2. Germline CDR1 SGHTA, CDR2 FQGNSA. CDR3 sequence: CASSTGLAGDTQYF. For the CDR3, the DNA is TGTGCCAGCAGCACGGGACTAGCGGGAGATACGCAGTATTTT.

In DNA form, the CDR3 reads TGCAGTGCTCAGGGGGCAGGGGCGAACACCGGGGAGCTGTTTTTT. It specifies CSAQGAGANTGELFF. The rearrangement links TRBV20-1 to TRBJ2-2; 8 bases map to TRBD1. The CDR3 runs 15 residues. The V and J ends lost 5 bases and 0 bases, in that order; junction bases with no gene match: 5. Germline V gene data show CDR1 as DFQATT and CDR2 as SNEGSKA (reference sequence).

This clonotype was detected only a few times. The CDR3 is CATSGYLGSDTQYF. In DNA form, the CDR3 reads TGTGCCACCAGTGGGTATCTCGGGTCAGATACGCAGTATTTT. The chain has TRBV24-1 and TRBJ2-3; D remains unclear. Per germline, CDR1 KGHDR and CDR2 SFDVKD. This CDR3 has 14 residues. The ends were cut back, 5 bases at V and 4 bases at J, with 12 bases in the middle.

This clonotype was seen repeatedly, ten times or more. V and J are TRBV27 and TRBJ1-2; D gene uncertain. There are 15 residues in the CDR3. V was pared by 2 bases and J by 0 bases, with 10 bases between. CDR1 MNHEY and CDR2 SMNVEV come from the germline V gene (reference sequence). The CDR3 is CASSLRGDANYGYTF. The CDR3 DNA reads TGTGCCAGCAGTTTACGCGGGGATGCTAACTATGGCTACACCTTC.

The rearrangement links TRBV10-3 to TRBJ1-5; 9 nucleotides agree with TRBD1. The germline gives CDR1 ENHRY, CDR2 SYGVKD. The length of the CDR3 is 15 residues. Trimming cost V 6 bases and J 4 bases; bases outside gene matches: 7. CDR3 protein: CAISVGQGGNQPQHF. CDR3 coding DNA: TGTGCCATCAGCGTGGGACAGGGTGGTAATCAGCCCCAGCATTTT.

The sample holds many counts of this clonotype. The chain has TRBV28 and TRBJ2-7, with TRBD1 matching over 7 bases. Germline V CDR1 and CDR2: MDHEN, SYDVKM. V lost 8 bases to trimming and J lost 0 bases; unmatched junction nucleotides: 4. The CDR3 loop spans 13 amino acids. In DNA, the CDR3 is TGTGCCAGCCTGGGACAGCCCTCCTACGAGCAGTACTTC. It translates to CASLGQPSYEQYF.

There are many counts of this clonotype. The chain's CDR3 is CASSQEPDYEQYF. CDR3 coding DNA: TGTGCCAGCAGCCAAGAGCCAGACTACGAGCAGTACTTC. The V call is TRBV3-1, the J call TRBJ2-7, with D hard to call. The CDR3 consists of 13 residues. Germline V gives CDR1 LGHDT, CDR2 YNNKEL (reference sequence). V lost 0 bases, J lost 3 bases, and 6 bases lay in between.

The CDR3: CAISGDDSEELFF. The CDR3 nucleotides read TGTGCCATCAGTGGGGATGACTCGGAAGAACTGTTTTTT. This chain uses TRBV10-3 with TRBJ1-4; D gene uncertain. V dropped 4 bases and J dropped 12 bases, with 15 bases sitting between them. Germline CDR1 is ENHRY and CDR2 is SYGVKD. The CDR3 covers 13 residues.

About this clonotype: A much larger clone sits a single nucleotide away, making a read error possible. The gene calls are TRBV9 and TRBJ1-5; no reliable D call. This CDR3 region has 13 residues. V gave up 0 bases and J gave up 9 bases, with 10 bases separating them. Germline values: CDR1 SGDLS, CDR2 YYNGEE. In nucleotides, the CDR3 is TGTGCCAGCAGCGTAGCGTCGGATCGGCCCCAGCATTTT. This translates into CASSVASDRPQHF.